These 8 T cell receptor beta chains share one sample of origin, sequenced in a study of blood T cell repertoires in COVID-19. TCRdb keeps only in-frame clones here, not all; method: immunoSEQ multiplex PCR. Found here are 330,000 or so clones, 92% of them singletons; the top ten hold approximately 18%. Sequenced material: PBMCs or T cells enriched from blood (not recorded which). All receptors derive from a woman in her 30s who had recovered from COVID-19.

The J gene is TRBJ2-3, the V gene TRBV6-2 or TRBV6-3; 10 bases are shared with TRBD2. CDR1 MNHEY and CDR2 SVGEGT come from the germline V gene. CDR3 size: 16 residues. V lost 5 bases to trimming and J lost 2 bases; unmatched junction nucleotides: 7. CDR3 protein: CASSTRTSGYTDTQYF. The DNA of the CDR3 is TGTGCCAGCAGTACACGGACTAGCGGATACACAGATACGCAGTATTTT.

V usage is TRBV10-3 and J usage is TRBJ1-4, with 8 bases matching TRBD1. Trimming took 7 bases from V and 5 from J; bases not matched to a gene: 9. The germline gives CDR1 ENHRY, CDR2 SYGVKD. This CDR3 is 15 amino acids long. The CDR3 DNA sequence: TGTGCCATCAATCTGGCCTACAGGGGGAATGAAAAACTGTTTTTT. Amino acid sequence: CAINLAYRGNEKLFF.

The rearrangement links TRBV5-4 to TRBJ2-5; no clear D gene. V was clipped by 7 bases and J by 5 bases, with 9 bases between them. The CDR3 totals 11 residues. Germline V lookup: CDR1 SGHNT, CDR2 YYREEE (reference sequence). This CDR3 is CASLNGETQYF. The CDR3 DNA sequence: TGTGCCAGCCTTAACGGGGAGACCCAGTACTTC.

The chain is built from TRBV15 and TRBJ2-7; 16 bases map to TRBD2. Trimming cost V 0 bases and J 7 bases; bases outside gene matches: 12. This CDR3 is built from 19 residues. The germline V gene encodes CDR1 LNHNV and CDR2 YYDKDF (reference sequence). This CDR3 reads CATSRDTGLAGGLPREQYF. The CDR3 DNA sequence: TGTGCCACCAGCAGAGATACGGGACTAGCGGGAGGGCTCCCCCGGGAGCAGTACTTC.

The CDR3: CASSPRDRVDGYTF. CDR3 nucleotides: TGTGCCAGCAGTCCCCGGGACAGGGTTGATGGCTACACCTTC. This sequence joins TRBV6-2 or TRBV6-3 and TRBJ1-2; 9 positions match TRBD1. Per germline, CDR1 MNHEY and CDR2 SVGEGT. V gave up 5 bases and J gave up 6 bases; unmatched junction bases: 7. This CDR3 spans 14 amino acids.

In nucleotides, the CDR3 is TGTGCCAGCAGTATCCGGGAGGGTGAAAAACTGTTTTTT. Protein: CASSIREGEKLFF. This chain connects TRBV25-1 to TRBJ1-4; D unresolved. V was trimmed by 5 bases and J by 7 bases, leaving 11 bases between them. Germline V gene sequence: CDR1 MGHDK, CDR2 SYGVNS. The CDR3 is 13 residues long.

The chain is built from TRBV10-3 and TRBJ2-3; a possible D gene is TRBD2 (7 bases). Germline V gene data show CDR1 as ENHRY and CDR2 as SYGVKD. The CDR3 extends over 14 amino acids. V was trimmed by 6 bases and J by 0 bases, leaving 10 bases between them. The CDR3 is CAIRGGASTDTQYF. The CDR3 DNA reads TGTGCCATCAGGGGGGGGGCGAGCACAGATACGCAGTATTTT.

The V and J genes are TRBV5-6 and TRBJ2-1, with a possible D match to TRBD2 (5 bases). Germline-derived CDR1 and CDR2 are SGHDT and YYEEEE. Trimming took off 0 bases at V and 8 bases at J, with 9 bases between the two ends. This CDR3 is 13 amino acids long. CDR3 protein: CASSLGPRDEQFF. CDR3 nucleotide sequence: TGTGCCAGCAGCTTGGGACCGAGGGATGAGCAGTTCTTC.